This TCR beta chain appears in the sequencing data of a study of CD8 T cells in cerebrospinal fluid in Alzheimer's disease. CSF cells underwent 10X single-cell V(D)J and 5' gene-expression profiling. TCRdb re-called the 10x single-cell sequencing reads and shows each CDR3 protein once, DNA omitted. Listed are 300 to 350 distinct CDR3 sequences; less than 45% falls within the top ten. All participants were free of acute infectious disease and in good physical condition. Live CSF cells were sorted with a live/dead marker for droplet-based sequencing. This clonotype registers medium-sized by frequency. This CDR3 comprises 12 residues. Germline CDR1 reads SNHLY; CDR2 reads FYNNEI.

The source material was cerebrospinal fluid. The rearrangement links TRBV2 to TRBJ1-1; TCRdb lists TRBD1, though no DNA is available to test this call. The source is a human donor with mild cognitive impairment. The CDR3 sequence: CASRGLDTEAFF. Combining the CDR3 with reference TRBV2 and TRBJ1-1 gives the whole variable domain EPEVTQTPSHQVTQMGQEVILRCVPISNHLYFYWYRQILGQKVEFLVSFYNNEISEKSEIFDDQFSVERPDGSNFTLKIRSTKLEDSAMYFCASRGLDTEAFFGQGTRLTVV.